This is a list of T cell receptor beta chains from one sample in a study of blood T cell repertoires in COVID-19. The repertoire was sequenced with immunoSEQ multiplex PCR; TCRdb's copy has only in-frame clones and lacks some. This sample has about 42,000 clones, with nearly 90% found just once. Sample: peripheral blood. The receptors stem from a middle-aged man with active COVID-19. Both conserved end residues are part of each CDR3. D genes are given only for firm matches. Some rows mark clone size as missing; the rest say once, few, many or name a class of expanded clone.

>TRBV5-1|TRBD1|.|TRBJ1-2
CASSTYSPTGVIGYGYTF
TGCGCCAGCAGCACCTATTCTCCCACAGGGGTGATTGGCTATGGCTACACCTTC
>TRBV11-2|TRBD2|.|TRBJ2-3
CASSLVTGGGTDTQYF
TGTGCCAGCAGCTTAGTGACGGGGGGGGGCACAGATACGCAGTATTTT
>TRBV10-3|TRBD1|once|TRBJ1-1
CAIGTGDTEAFF
TGTGCCATCGGGACAGGGGACACTGAAGCTTTCTTT
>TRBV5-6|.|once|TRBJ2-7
CASSLDSRYEQYF
TGTGCCAGCAGCTTGGACAGCCGCTACGAGCAGTACTTC
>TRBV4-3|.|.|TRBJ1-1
CASSQDRAGEAFF
TGCGCCAGCAGCCAAGACAGGGCAGGGGAAGCTTTCTTT
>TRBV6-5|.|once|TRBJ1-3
CASSQTRPSGNTIYF
TGTGCCAGCAGTCAGACACGTCCCTCTGGAAACACCATATATTTT
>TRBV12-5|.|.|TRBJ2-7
CASGLVRGNEQYF
TGTGCTAGTGGTTTGGTCCGGGGGAACGAGCAGTACTTC
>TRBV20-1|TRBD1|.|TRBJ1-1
CSATDRVEAFF
TGCAGTGCCACAGACAGGGTGGAAGCTTTCTTT
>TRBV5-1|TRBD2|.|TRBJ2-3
CASRLAGTAHTQYF
TGCGCCAGCAGACTAGCGGGGACTGCTCATACGCAGTATTTT
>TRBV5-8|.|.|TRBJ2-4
CASSRLNTHF
TGTGCCAGCAGCCGCTTAAACACGCACTTC
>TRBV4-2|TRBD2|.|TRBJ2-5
CASSQDSGVETQYF
TGTGCCAGCAGCCAAGATAGCGGGGTTGAGACCCAGTACTTC
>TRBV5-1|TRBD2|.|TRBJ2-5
CASSDLLSGSQETQYF
TGCGCCAGCAGCGACTTACTTAGCGGGTCCCAAGAGACCCAGTACTTC
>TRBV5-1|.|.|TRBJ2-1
CASSFSVDTYNEQFF
TGCGCCAGCAGCTTCTCAGTTGATACCTACAATGAGCAGTTCTTC
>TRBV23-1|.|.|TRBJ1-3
CASSQSPKPTDRPGNTIYF
TGCGCCAGCAGTCAATCCCCGAAACCGACCGACAGACCTGGAAACACCATATATTTT
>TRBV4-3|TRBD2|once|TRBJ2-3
CASSQGTSGARGSQYF
TGCGCCAGCAGCCAAGGGACTAGCGGGGCCAGGGGCTCGCAGTATTTT
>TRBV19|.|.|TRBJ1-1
CASSIGGGPNTEAFF
TGTGCCAGTAGTATTGGTGGGGGCCCGAACACTGAAGCTTTCTTT
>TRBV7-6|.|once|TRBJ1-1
CASSRTTANTEAFF
TGTGCCAGCAGCCGAACCACTGCGAACACTGAAGCTTTCTTT
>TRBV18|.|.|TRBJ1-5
CASSPAGARKHF
TGTGCCAGCTCACCGGCGGGGGCTCGGAAGCATTTT
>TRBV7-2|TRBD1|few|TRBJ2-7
CASSSQTGVGEQYF
TGTGCCAGCAGCTCGCAAACAGGGGTTGGCGAGCAGTACTTC
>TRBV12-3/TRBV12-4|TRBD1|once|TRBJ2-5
CASRTGVQETQYF
TGTGCCAGCAGGACAGGGGTACAAGAGACCCAGTACTTC
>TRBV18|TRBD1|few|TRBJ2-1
CASSDSGTGYYNEQFF
TGTGCCAGCTCAGATTCCGGGACAGGGTACTACAATGAGCAGTTCTTC
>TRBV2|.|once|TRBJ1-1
CASSVMNTEAFF
TGTGCCAGCAGTGTTATGAACACTGAAGCTTTCTTT
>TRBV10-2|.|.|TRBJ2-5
CASSDGTQYF
TGCGCCAGCAGTGACGGGACCCAGTACTTC
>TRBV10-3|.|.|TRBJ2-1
CAISGGSSYNEQFF
TGTGCCATCAGTGGCGGTAGCTCCTACAATGAGCAGTTCTTC
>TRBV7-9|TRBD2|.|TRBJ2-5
CASSLGKGLVTETQYF
TGTGCCAGCAGCCTGGGAAAGGGACTAGTCACAGAGACCCAGTACTTC
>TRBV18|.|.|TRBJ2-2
CASSPPSRNTGELFF
TGTGCCAGCTCACCACCTTCCAGGAACACCGGGGAGCTGTTTTTT
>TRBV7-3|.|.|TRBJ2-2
CASSLGTGTNTGELFF
TGTGCCAGCAGCTTAGGTACTGGGACAAACACCGGGGAGCTGTTTTTT
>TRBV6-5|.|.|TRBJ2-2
CASTRDWGVGELFF
TGTGCCAGCACAAGGGACTGGGGGGTCGGGGAGCTGTTTTTT